What follows are 7 T cell receptor beta chains derived from one specimen sequenced in a study of shared T cell receptors in the human thymus. Clones were read by immunoSEQ multiplex PCR, and TCRdb kept only the in-frame ones, dropping some. The sample lists 640,000 or so clones, roughly 86% occurring once. These same records also appear under a second study, on human thymus T cells.

Material for sequencing was thymocytes. The receptor source for this set is a boy younger than two with a congenital heart defect.

The chain joins TRBV7-3 to TRBJ2-3, with 7 bases identical to TRBD1. Germline loops: CDR1 SGHTA, CDR2 FQGTGA. V lost 5 bases to trimming and J lost 3 bases; unmatched junction nucleotides: 5. This CDR3 has 14 residues. CDR3 region: CASSPQGRTDTQYF. The CDR3 DNA reads TGTGCCAGCAGCCCACAGGGGAGAACAGATACGCAGTATTTT.

This chain links TRBV14 with TRBJ1-1; 7 positions agree with TRBD1. Germline-derived CDR1 and CDR2 are SGHDN and FVKESK. The CDR3 runs to 15 residues. V trimming: 2 bases; J trimming: 0 bases; junction bases outside the gene matches: 3. For the CDR3, the DNA is TGTGCCAGCAGCCAACCGGACAGGCTGAACACTGAAGCTTTCTTT. Encoded protein: CASSQPDRLNTEAFF. The full variable domain, in which reference TRBV14 and TRBJ1-1 provide the parts outside the CDR3, is EAGVTQFPSHSVIEKGQTVTLRCDPISGHDNLYWYRRVMGKEIKFLLHFVKESKQDESGMPNNRFLAERTGGTYSTLKVQPAELEDSGVYFCASSQPDRLNTEAFFGQGTRLTVV.

This clone was counted between two and nine times. This chain uses TRBV28 with TRBJ1-1; maybe TRBD1 (6 bases). The CDR3 has 13 amino acids. Trimming took off 6 bases at V and 7 bases at J, with 15 bases between the two ends. Germline values: CDR1 MDHEN, CDR2 SYDVKM. The CDR3 region is CASSAGGQGEAFF. DNA of the CDR3: TGTGCCAGCAGCGCGGGGGGGCAGGGTGAAGCTTTCTTT.

V is TRBV6-1 and J is TRBJ2-7, with 8 bases fitting TRBD1. The CDR3 is 15 amino acids. V was clipped by 3 bases and J by 6 bases; unmatched bases: 10. Germline-derived CDR1 and CDR2 are MNHNS and SASEGT. DNA of the CDR3: TGTGCCAGCAGTGAGAAACGGACAGGGAGGCTCGAGCAGTACTTC. Its translation: CASSEKRTGRLEQYF.

The V gene is TRBV20-1, the J gene TRBJ2-1, with D unresolved. CDR3 length equals 11 residues. Deletions cut 6 bases from V and 6 bases from J, with 9 bases between. Germline CDR1 is DFQATT and CDR2 is SNEGSKA (reference sequence). The CDR3 spells CSAPLSNEQFF. The CDR3 DNA follows: TGCAGTGCCCCCCTTTCCAATGAGCAGTTCTTC.

The chain employs TRBV11-2 and TRBJ2-1; the D gene is possibly TRBD2 (6 bases). V shed 2 bases and J shed 9 bases, with 17 bases lying between them. Germline V lookup: CDR1 SGHAT, CDR2 FQNNGV. The CDR3 contains 15 residues. CDR3 sequence reads: CASSLRAGNDTEQFF. CDR3 bases: TGTGCCAGCAGCTTAAGGGCGGGGAATGATACTGAGCAGTTCTTC.

The gene calls are TRBV27 and TRBJ1-1; TRBD1 matches 11 bases. Germline V lookup: CDR1 MNHEY, CDR2 SMNVEV (reference sequence). The junction had 10 bases not matched to a gene; V was cut back by 8 bases and J by 5 bases. There are 15 residues in the CDR3. In DNA, the CDR3 is TGTGCCAGCCTTACCGGACAGGGGGCGAATACTGAAGCTTTCTTT. Translating gives CASLTGQGANTEAFF.